Each of the 28 T cell receptor beta chains below was sequenced from the same sample in a study of shared clonotypes between healthy human individuals. Measured with immunoSEQ multiplex PCR; TCRdb has only the in-frame clones, and not every one. The repertoire holds about 2.3 million clones, roughly 92% seen once, with approximately 0.4% in the top ten. Source material: naive CD4+ T cells from PBMCs. Described subset: CD45RA+ positively selected. The receptors here all came from a man younger than 30 in good health. Some clones in this sample may be carry-over from other donors' samples.

For this clone: Sequence at one end of the junction differs from germline and may be a read error. V gene TRBV5-4 combines with J gene TRBJ1-1; D not certain. The CDR3 consists of 14 residues. Germline CDR1 reads SGHNT; CDR2 reads YYREEE (reference sequence). CDR3 sequence (DNA): TGTGTCAGCAGCTTGGTTTTCGGAGATGCTGAAGCTTTCTTT. It encodes CVSSLVFGDAEAFF.

The chain couples TRBV5-4 to TRBJ2-3, with TRBD1 matching over 11 bases. The CDR3 is 15 amino acids. CDR1 SGHNT and CDR2 YYREEE come from the germline V gene (reference sequence). With V trimmed by 6 bases and J by 5 bases, 8 bases remained unmatched. The CDR3 sequence: CASIPDRGQGDTQYF. The CDR3 DNA reads as TGTGCCAGCATCCCGGACAGGGGGCAAGGAGATACGCAGTATTTT.

The chain carries TRBV11-1 and TRBJ2-5, with D maybe TRBD1 (5 bases). Germline V gene data show CDR1 as SGHAT and CDR2 as FQDESV (reference sequence). This CDR3 has 14 residues. V was pared by 1 base and J by 5 bases, with 11 bases between. CDR3 nucleotide sequence: TGTGCCAGCAGCTTAGGGCCGCAGGGCGAGACCCAGTACTTC. Its protein product is CASSLGPQGETQYF.

This chain uses TRBV27 with TRBJ2-1, with 16 bases identical to TRBD2. CDR1 MNHEY and CDR2 SMNVEV come from the germline V gene (reference sequence). The CDR3 has 18 residues. The V and J ends lost 8 bases and 8 bases, in that order; junction bases with no gene match: 15. CDR3: CASYILSGTSGRGDEQFF. The CDR3 nucleotides read TGTGCCAGCTACATTCTATCCGGGACTAGCGGGAGGGGGGATGAGCAGTTCTTC.

The V and J genes are TRBV6-5 and TRBJ1-1; possibly TRBD1 for D (6 bases). Germline V gene sequence: CDR1 MNHEY, CDR2 SVGAGI. The CDR3 has 12 residues. The V and J ends lost 11 bases and 4 bases respectively, with 14 bases between them. The CDR3 protein is CAAAGGATEAFF. The CDR3 coding sequence is TGTGCCGCGGCGGGGGGGGCCACTGAAGCTTTCTTT.

This clone was recorded once. The J gene is TRBJ2-1, the V gene TRBV2; D not certain. The germline CDR1 and CDR2 sequences are SNHLY and FYNNEI. The germline V and J ends were trimmed by 2 bases and 9 bases, with 5 bases remaining between them. CDR3 length equals 11 residues. CDR3 residues: CASSEYSEQFF. The CDR3 coding sequence is TGTGCCAGCAGTGAATATTCTGAGCAGTTCTTC. The full variable domain, its missing parts supplied by reference TRBV2 and TRBJ2-1, is EPEVTQTPSHQVTQMGQEVILRCVPISNHLYFYWYRQILGQKVEFLVSFYNNEISEKSEIFDDQFSVERPDGSNFTLKIRSTKLEDSAMYFCASSEYSEQFFGPGTRLTVL.

The J gene is TRBJ1-1, the V gene TRBV5-4; 7 nucleotides line up with TRBD1. The V gene end was trimmed by 0 bases and the J gene end by 4 bases; junction bases not matched to a gene: 12. Germline CDR1 is SGHNT and CDR2 is YYREEE (reference sequence). The CDR3 covers 17 residues. The CDR3 DNA is TGTGCCAGCAGCTTGGGAGGGGCAGGGGGAAGAGCCACTGAAGCTTTCTTT. It codes for CASSLGGAGGRATEAFF.

On this clone itself: The same CDR3 also results from other DNA sequences found in this sample. This chain joins TRBV18 and TRBJ2-2; D not resolved. V was trimmed by 4 bases and J by 2 bases, leaving 2 bases between them. The germline V gene has CDR1 KGHSH and CDR2 LQKENI. The CDR3 has 12 residues. CDR3 sequence reads: CASSLNTGELFF. CDR3 nucleotide sequence: TGTGCCAGCTCACTAAACACCGGGGAGCTGTTTTTT.

CDR3 nucleotides: TGCGCCAGCAGCTTGGTCCAGGGTACAATCGGGGAGCTGTTTTTT. This codes for CASSLVQGTIGELFF. The V and J genes are TRBV5-1 and TRBJ2-2; weak D call: TRBD1 (5 bases). V lost 0 bases to trimming and J lost 7 bases, with 13 bases between them. The germline V gene encodes CDR1 SGHRS and CDR2 YFSETQ. The CDR3 contains 15 residues.

About this clone itself: Other DNA sequences in the same sample also yield this CDR3. The rearrangement links TRBV6-1 to TRBJ2-7; TRBD1 matches 12 bases. CDR3 size: 15 residues. V was pared by 3 bases and J by 4 bases, with 4 bases of the junction left unmatched. Germline V gene data show CDR1 as MNHNS and CDR2 as SASEGT. This CDR3 reads CASSEGQGALYEQYF. In DNA, the CDR3 is TGTGCCAGCAGTGAGGGACAGGGGGCGTTGTACGAGCAGTACTTC.

This clone has just one count. The chain is built from TRBV7-3 and TRBJ2-5, with 11 bases matching TRBD1. The V segment lost 4 bases and the J segment 2 bases; nucleotides outside the gene matches: 15. The V gene's germline CDR1 is SGHTA and CDR2 FQGTGA. This CDR3 comprises 19 residues. CDR3 bases: TGTGCCAGCAGCTATACCGGGACAGGGGGTGCGGGCCCACAAGAGACCCAGTACTTC. Amino acid sequence: CASSYTGTGGAGPQETQYF.

Worth noting for this clone: Sequence at one end of the junction differs from germline and may be a read error. The same CDR3 also results from other DNA sequences found in this sample. The chain carries TRBV28 and TRBJ2-2; a weak D match, TRBD1 (6 bases). This CDR3 comprises 15 residues. Looked up from germline, CDR1 is MDHEN and CDR2 is SYDVKM. CDR3 DNA sequence: TGTGCCAGCACTGGGACACCAACGAACACTGGGGAGCTGTTTTTT. This encodes CASTGTPTNTGELFF. The full variable domain, completed using reference TRBV28 and TRBJ2-2, is DVKVTQSSRYLVKRTGEKVFLECVQDMDHENMFWYRQDPGLGLRLIYFSYDVKMKEKGDIPEGYSVSREKKERFSLILESASTNQTSMYLCASTGTPTNTGELFFGEGSRLTVL.

The V call is TRBV7-2, the J call TRBJ2-3; TRBD2 matches at 7 bases. This CDR3 has 15 residues. V shed 2 bases and J 8 bases; nucleotides not matched to a gene: 10. CDR1 and CDR2 from the germline V gene are SGHTA and FQGNSA. The DNA for the CDR3 is TGTGCCAGCAGCTTATTCCGCGGGAGTACTAGTACGCAGTATTTT. This translates into CASSLFRGSTSTQYF.

About this clone itself: The same CDR3 can be traced to other DNA sequences in this sample. The chain employs TRBV20-1 and TRBJ2-1; no reliable D call. The ends were cut back, 3 bases at V and 7 bases at J, with 7 bases in the middle. CDR3 length: 11 residues. The germline V gene has CDR1 DFQATT and CDR2 SNEGSKA (reference sequence). CDR3 nucleotides: TGCAGTGCTAGGGGAAGGAATGAGCAGTTCTTC. This translates into CSARGRNEQFF.

This chain's CDR3 is CAIAGGQTTYEQYF. CDR3 sequence (DNA): TGTGCCATCGCTGGGGGACAGACTACCTACGAGCAGTACTTC. The chain combines TRBV10-3 with TRBJ2-7; TRBD1 aligns across 7 bases. The CDR3 covers 14 residues. Germline V gene lookup returns CDR1 ENHRY and CDR2 SYGVKD. J gave up 2 bases and V 8 bases, and 9 bases lay outside the gene matches.

The chain links TRBV9 to TRBJ2-7, with TRBD2 identical over 10 bases. The CDR3 sequence is 12 residues long. V was pared by 4 bases and J by 6 bases, with 1 base of the junction left unmatched. The germline CDR1 and CDR2 sequences are SGDLS and YYNGEE. DNA for the CDR3: TGTGCCAGCAGCCGGACTAGCGGCGAGCAGTACTTC. It codes for CASSRTSGEQYF.

The chain couples TRBV6-1 to TRBJ2-2; 7 bases agree with TRBD1. The CDR3 runs to 14 residues. CDR1 is MNHNS and CDR2 is SASEGT in the germline V gene. V was pared by 7 bases and J by 5 bases, with 7 bases of the junction left unmatched. The CDR3 DNA sequence: TGTGCCAGCATAAGGGGGCTGGGGACCGGGGAGCTGTTTTTT. It codes for CASIRGLGTGELFF.

This clone has only one observation. This rearrangement joins TRBV30 to TRBJ1-2, with D uncertain. The CDR3 totals 13 residues. Germline V gene lookup returns CDR1 GTSNPN and CDR2 SVGIG (reference sequence). Deletions cut 3 bases from V and 4 bases from J, with 12 bases between. This CDR3 reads CAWSRGSFYGYTF. The CDR3 DNA sequence: TGTGCCTGGAGCCGCGGTTCTTTCTATGGCTACACCTTC.

The V gene is TRBV6-6, the J gene TRBJ1-2; D perhaps matches TRBD1 (5 bases). The CDR3 is 16 amino acids. Per the germline V gene, CDR1 is MNHNY and CDR2 is SVGAGI (reference sequence). V shed 1 base and J shed 0 bases, with 12 bases lying between them. This CDR3 reads CASSYFGTGANYGYTF. The CDR3 DNA reads TGTGCCAGCAGTTACTTCGGGACGGGAGCTAACTATGGCTACACCTTC.

The chain links TRBV28 to TRBJ1-2; no reliable D call. This CDR3 has 12 amino acids. Germline V lookup: CDR1 MDHEN, CDR2 SYDVKM. The V end lost 7 bases, the J end lost 2 bases, and 8 bases lay between the germline ends. The DNA of the CDR3 is TGTGCCAGCACCCAGACCAACTATGGCTACACCTTC. Amino acid sequence: CASTQTNYGYTF.

V and J are TRBV7-3 and TRBJ2-3; 8 nucleotides match TRBD2. V was clipped by 2 bases and J by 4 bases; unmatched bases: 11. Germline CDR1 reads SGHTA; CDR2 reads FQGTGA. The CDR3 is 17 residues long. The CDR3 DNA is TGTGCCAGCAGCTTATCTTTGGGACTAGTAGCGCCAGATACGCAGTATTTT. It codes for CASSLSLGLVAPDTQYF.

The chain joins TRBV5-1 to TRBJ2-5; the D gene is possibly TRBD1 (6 bases). V shed 0 bases and J shed 3 bases, with 12 bases lying between them. CDR3 length: 15 amino acids. The germline V gene has CDR1 SGHRS and CDR2 YFSETQ. As DNA, the CDR3 is TGCGCCAGCAGCTTGGACGGGACACCTGAAGAGACCCAGTACTTC. It translates to CASSLDGTPEETQYF.

V usage is TRBV5-6 and J usage is TRBJ2-7; 9 bases line up with TRBD1. Germline values: CDR1 SGHDT, CDR2 YYEEEE. The CDR3 runs to 15 residues. Unmatched junction bases numbered 4, after V lost 3 bases and J lost 0 bases. The DNA for the CDR3 is TGTGCCAGCAGCTACAGGGGGCGTTACTCCTACGAGCAGTACTTC. Translation: CASSYRGRYSYEQYF.

V gene TRBV27 combines with J gene TRBJ2-2, with TRBD1 matching 7 bases. Germline CDR1 is MNHEY and CDR2 is SMNVEV (reference sequence). The trim removed 3 bases at V and 3 bases at J, leaving 7 bases unmatched. The CDR3 consists of 16 residues. This CDR3 is CASSLRQGRDTGELFF. CDR3 in DNA: TGTGCCAGCAGTTTGCGACAGGGAAGGGACACCGGGGAGCTGTTTTTT.

The gene calls are TRBV5-1 and TRBJ2-7, with 8 bases lining up with TRBD2. The CDR3 contains 15 residues. Germline assignment: CDR1 SGHRS and CDR2 YFSETQ. After removal of 0 bases from V and 2 bases from J, the junction contained 4 bases not matched to a gene. DNA for the CDR3: TGCGCCAGCAGCTTGGCACTAGCGGAGACCTACGAGCAGTACTTC. Translating gives CASSLALAETYEQYF.

As regards this clone: Different DNA sequences within this sample yield the same CDR3. V and J are TRBV11-3 and TRBJ2-5, with 11 bases fitting TRBD2. Germline CDR1 is SGHNT and CDR2 is YENEEA. The CDR3 has 17 amino acids. J lost 1 base, V lost 1 base, and 5 bases had no gene match. Written as DNA, the CDR3 is TGTGCCAGCAGCTTAGGTCTAGCGGGAGGAGGCCAAGAGACCCAGTACTTC. Amino acids: CASSLGLAGGGQETQYF.

V gene TRBV19 combines with J gene TRBJ1-5; a weak D match, TRBD1 (6 bases). The CDR3 is 15 residues long. Trimming stripped 3 bases from V and 4 bases from J, with 13 bases between. Germline V gene sequence: CDR1 LNHDA, CDR2 SQIVND (reference sequence). The CDR3 sequence is CASSIIRGLNQPQHF. The CDR3 DNA follows: TGTGCCAGTAGTATTATCAGGGGTCTAAATCAGCCCCAGCATTTT.

A single count supports this clone. J is TRBJ2-5 and V is TRBV7-2; 9 nucleotides match TRBD1. Germline assignment: CDR1 SGHTA and CDR2 FQGNSA. Trimming cost V 3 bases and J 1 base; bases outside gene matches: 15. CDR3 size: 19 residues. For the CDR3, the DNA is TGTGCCAGCAGCTTCAGAAACCCCCACACAGGGGGCCCCCAAGAGACCCAGTACTTC. It is translated as CASSFRNPHTGGPQETQYF.